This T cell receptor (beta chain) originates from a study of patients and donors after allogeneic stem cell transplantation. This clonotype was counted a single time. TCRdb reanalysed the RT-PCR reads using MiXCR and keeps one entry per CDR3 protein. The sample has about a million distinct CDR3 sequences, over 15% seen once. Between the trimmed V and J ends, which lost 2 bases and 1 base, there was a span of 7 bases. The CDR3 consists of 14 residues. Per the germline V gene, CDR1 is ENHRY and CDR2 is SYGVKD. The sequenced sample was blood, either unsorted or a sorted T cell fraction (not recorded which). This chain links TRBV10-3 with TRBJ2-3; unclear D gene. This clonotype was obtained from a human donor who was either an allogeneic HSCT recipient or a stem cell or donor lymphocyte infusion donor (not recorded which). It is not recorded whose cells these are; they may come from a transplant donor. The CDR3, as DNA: TGTGCCATCAGTGAGCCGGCCCGCACAGATACGCAGTATTTT. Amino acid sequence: CAISEPARTDTQYF.